This is a list of T cell receptor beta chains from one sample in a study of a mutant IDH1 vaccine in newly diagnosed glioma. For these TCRs, the target antigens are not known. Some clones are missing from TCRdb's copy, which holds only in-frame ones; the method was immunoSEQ multiplex PCR. In the table there are 55,000 or so clones, about 80% of which are singletons. The sample consisted of PBMCs, taken from a glioma patient whose treatment included an IDH1 peptide vaccine. These TCRs come from a man in his forties or fifties with glioma. The CDR3 runs from the conserved cysteine through the conserved F or W. The D gene is left open where the match is weak. Expanded clones get a size class; other rows say once, few or many, or leave the size out.

-,14,TRBV14,-,TRBJ2-7,TGTGCCAGCAGCCAAGAAATACAGGCCTACGAGCAGTACTTC,CASSQEIQAYEQYF
-,15,TRBV6-6,-,TRBJ2-1,TGTGCCAGCAGTTACTCGAGGGAGAACAGCAATGAGCAGTTCTTC,CASSYSRENSNEQFF
TRBD1,14,TRBV13,-,TRBJ1-2,TGTGCCAGCAGCTTAGGGGACAGGGCCTATGGCTACACCTTC,CASSLGDRAYGYTF
-,15,TRBV4-1,-,TRBJ1-4,TGCGCCAGCAGGCAACAGACAGGCGGTCGTGAAAAACTGTTTTTT,CASRQQTGGREKLFF
-,16,TRBV5-1,-,TRBJ2-5,TGCGCCAGCAGCTTGGTTCCCGGGGGTCCTGGGGAGACCCAGTACTTC,CASSLVPGGPGETQYF
TRBD1,14,TRBV13,once,TRBJ1-6,TGTGCCAGCAGCCCCGGACAGGTAGAATCACCCCTCCACTTT,CASSPGQVESPLHF
TRBD1,14,TRBV5-1,-,TRBJ2-3,TGCGCCAGCAGCCCCGGGACAGGCCCAGATACGCAGTATTTT,CASSPGTGPDTQYF
-,17,TRBV15,-,TRBJ1-2,TGTGCCACCAGCAGATTCGGGGCAGGGTCGGGTATCTATGGCTACACCTTC,CATSRFGAGSGIYGYTF
-,13,TRBV6-5,-,TRBJ2-3,TGTGCCAGCGGATTAACAGACGTGTCGGCGCAGTATTTT,CASGLTDVSAQYF
-,12,TRBV13,-,TRBJ2-1,TGTGCCAGCAGCCTAAGGGCCAATGAGCAGTTCTTC,CASSLRANEQFF
-,14,TRBV19,-,TRBJ2-2,TGTGCCAGTAGTATTCCTAGCGTCGCCGGGGAGCTGTTTTTT,CASSIPSVAGELFF
TRBD1,16,TRBV19,-,TRBJ2-3,TGTGCCAGTAGCCTTCGACAGGGGGCTAGCACAGATACGCAGTATTTT,CASSLRQGASTDTQYF
-,13,TRBV6-5,once,TRBJ1-1,TGTGCCAGCAGTTACGATTTCGGACCTGAAGCTTTCTTT,CASSYDFGPEAFF
TRBD1,16,TRBV4-1,-,TRBJ2-3,TGCGCCAGCAGCCAAGTTGCCGGACAGGGGGCAGATACGCAGTATTTT,CASSQVAGQGADTQYF
-,12,TRBV2,-,TRBJ2-7,TGTGCCAGCAGTGAATCGTCCTACGAGCAGTACTTC,CASSESSYEQYF
-,14,TRBV5-1,-,TRBJ1-2,TGCGCCAGCAGCCCGGACGGAGCTAACTATGGCTACACCTTC,CASSPDGANYGYTF
-,13,TRBV14,-,TRBJ2-7,TGTGCCAGCAGCCAAGATCAAGTACGTAAGCAGTACTTC,CASSQDQVRKQYF
-,15,TRBV6-6,-,TRBJ2-7,TGTGCCAGCAGACGACAGGGAGGCTCCCCCTACGAGCAGTACTTC,CASRRQGGSPYEQYF
TRBD1,15,TRBV6-5,-,TRBJ1-2,TGTGCCAGCAGTTACTGGGACAGTCCAGTCTATGGCTACACCTTC,CASSYWDSPVYGYTF
TRBD1,17,TRBV5-6,-,TRBJ2-2,TGTGCCAGCAGCTTATACGGGACAGGGATGAACACCGGGGAGCTGTTTTTT,CASSLYGTGMNTGELFF
-,12,TRBV11-2,-,TRBJ2-1,TGTGCCAGCAGCCACGACGCAAATGAGCAGTTCTTC,CASSHDANEQFF
TRBD1,15,TRBV6-5,-,TRBJ1-4,TGTGCCAGCAGGCCCCGGGACAGCCAAAATGAAAAACTGTTTTTT,CASRPRDSQNEKLFF
TRBD1,16,TRBV27,few,TRBJ1-2,TGTGCCAGCAGTTTAGAGCGAACAGGGGCCTATGACGGCTACACCTTC,CASSLERTGAYDGYTF
-,13,TRBV30,few,TRBJ1-5,TGTGCCTGGAGAGCAGGGGTTAATCAGCCCCAGCATTTT,CAWRAGVNQPQHF
-,13,TRBV7-9,-,TRBJ2-5,TGTGCCAGCAGCTTAAACAGTCCAGAGACCCAGTACTTC,CASSLNSPETQYF
-,13,TRBV5-1,-,TRBJ1-2,TGCGCCAGCAGCTTGGAAGGGATGCGGGGCTACACCTTC,CASSLEGMRGYTF
-,12,TRBV19,few,TRBJ2-7,TGTGCCAGTAGTTCCGGACACTACGAGCAGTACTTC,CASSSGHYEQYF
TRBD2,16,TRBV15,-,TRBJ2-5,TGTGCCACCCAACTAGCGGGAGGGCCGTACCAAGAGACCCAGTACTTC,CATQLAGGPYQETQYF
-,12,TRBV6-6,-,TRBJ1-1,TGTGCCAGCAGTCGACAGTACACTGAAGCTTTCTTT,CASSRQYTEAFF
-,17,TRBV19,-,TRBJ2-3,TGTGCCAGTAGTATAACGGACAGCCCAGGGGGCACAGATACGCAGTATTTT,CASSITDSPGGTDTQYF
-,11,TRBV29-1,few,TRBJ1-1,TGCAGCGTTGGGGTAAACACTGAAGCTTTCTTT,CSVGVNTEAFF
TRBD1,14,TRBV5-6,-,TRBJ1-2,TGTGCCAGCAGCTTGGAACAGGGGCACTATGGCTACACCTTC,CASSLEQGHYGYTF
TRBD1,15,TRBV18,-,TRBJ1-2,TGTGCCAGCTCAAAAACGACCCTGACAGGGGATGGCTACACCTTC,CASSKTTLTGDGYTF
-,16,TRBV5-6,-,TRBJ1-3,TGTGCCAGCAGCTTTTATGGGACCGATTATGGAAACACCATATATTTT,CASSFYGTDYGNTIYF
TRBD2,16,TRBV7-9,few,TRBJ2-2,TGTGCCAGCAGCTCCCTCGGAGCTAGCGGCACCGGGGAGCTGTTTTTT,CASSSLGASGTGELFF
-,17,TRBV4-1,-,TRBJ2-2,TGCGCCAGCAGCCAAGATGTATGGGATTCGAACACCGGGGAGCTGTTTTTT,CASSQDVWDSNTGELFF
TRBD2,15,TRBV7-8,few,TRBJ2-5,TGTGCCAGCAGCTTAGCGGGTAGCGGGGAAGAGACCCAGTACTTC,CASSLAGSGEETQYF
TRBD1,14,TRBV5-6,-,TRBJ1-2,TGTGCCAGCAGTCCCGACAGGGTAAACTATGGCTACACCTTC,CASSPDRVNYGYTF
TRBD2,13,TRBV4-2,-,TRBJ2-1,TGTGCCAGCAGCCGAAGCGGGGGCAGTGAGCAGTTCTTC,CASSRSGGSEQFF
-,15,TRBV6-5,-,TRBJ1-3,TGTGCCAGCAGCCGGACGGCCCACTCTGGAAACACCATATATTTT,CASSRTAHSGNTIYF
TRBD1,15,TRBV5-1,-,TRBJ2-7,TGCGCCAGCAGCTGGGGGACAGGGGGAACCTACGAGCAGTACTTC,CASSWGTGGTYEQYF
-,15,TRBV7-2,-,TRBJ1-3,TGTGCCAGCAGCTTAGGGGGGGCGGCTGGAAACACCATATATTTT,CASSLGGAAGNTIYF
TRBD1,14,TRBV6-5,-,TRBJ1-4,TGTGCCAGCAGGAGACAGGGGCTAGGGGAAAAACTGTTTTTT,CASRRQGLGEKLFF